Included here is one TCR beta chain sequence, with context. Its antigen is unidentified. This specimen comes from a study of T cell responses to AZD1222 COVID-19 vaccine. Deletions cut 8 bases from V and 6 bases from J, with 14 bases between. The CDR3 contains 12 residues. CDR1 and CDR2 from the germline V gene are LNHDA and SQIVND (reference sequence). Profiled with immunoSEQ multiplex PCR; TCRdb holds only in-frame clones, not every one. Among about 80,000 clones, roughly 85% were seen once, and the ten largest hold 10%. Regarding the study as a whole: At baseline, seropositivity was found in only a handful of AZD1222 recipients. Spike-specific TCR repertoires showed rising breadth and depth after two AZD1222 doses. The donors showed a predominance of white British ancestry and of females, with possible underestimation of clonal diversity.

This specimen consisted of peripheral blood, obtained 28 days after the second AZD1222 dose. The receptor's source is an adult who received the AZD1222 COVID-19 vaccine. The gene calls are TRBV19 and TRBJ2-7, with TRBD2 as a possible D gene (5 bases). CDR3 in amino acids: CASRGEGPEQYF. CDR3 coding DNA: TGTGCCAGTCGAGGTGAGGGCCCCGAGCAGTACTTC.